Below, 19 T cell receptor beta chains from the same sample are listed, as sequenced in a study of blood T cells in healthy people across ages. Together with a sample-barcoded 5' primer, a J-beta primer mix was included in a second PCR lasting roughly 6 to 12 cycles. TCRdb recomputed calls from the 5' RACE reads with MiXCR, one row per CDR3 protein. The data show under 2,000,000 distinct CDR3 sequences, 49% seen once. Sequenced input: blood. These TCRs come from a woman in her 40s in good health.

This chain joins TRBV28 and TRBJ1-2; a possible D gene is TRBD1 (5 bases). The CDR3 consists of 15 residues. Trimming left V 4 bases short and J 0 bases short, with 12 bases between. The germline V gene encodes CDR1 MDHEN and CDR2 SYDVKM. This chain's CDR3 is CASSWQGATNYGYTF. DNA for the CDR3: TGTGCCAGCAGTTGGCAAGGGGCAACTAACTATGGCTACACCTTC.

The chain uses TRBV6-5 and TRBJ2-1; D possibly corresponds to TRBD2 (6 bases). Germline loops: CDR1 MNHEY, CDR2 SVGAGI. The ends were cut back, 6 bases at V and 4 bases at J, with 10 bases in the middle. The CDR3 totals 13 residues. The CDR3 DNA follows: TGTGCCAGCAGGTACGGGAGTTACAATGAGCAGTTCTTC. As protein: CASRYGSYNEQFF.

Of note for this clonotype: The missing conserved phenylalanine or tryptophan at the end of this CDR3 makes a read error likely. V and J are TRBV29-1 and TRBJ2-3; D gene ambiguous. CDR1 and CDR2 from the germline V gene are SQVTM and ANQGSEA. Trimming stripped 4 bases from V and 2 bases from J, with 7 bases between. This CDR3 has 12 amino acids. This CDR3 reads CSVAAFTDTQYY. As DNA, the CDR3 is TGCAGCGTTGCAGCCTTCACAGATACGCAGTATTAT.

This chain joins TRBV15 and TRBJ1-2, with D perhaps TRBD1 (5 bases). V lost 3 bases to trimming and J lost 4 bases, with 12 bases between them. The CDR3 is made up of 14 amino acids. CDR1 LNHNV and CDR2 YYDKDF come from the germline V gene (reference sequence). The CDR3 is CATSSGDSSYGYTF. CDR3 nucleotide sequence: TGTGCCACCAGCAGCGGCGACAGTTCCTATGGCTACACCTTC. The full variable domain, with the rest looked up from reference TRBV15 and TRBJ1-2, is DAMVIQNPRYQVTQFGKPVTLSCSQTLNHNVMYWYQQKSSQAPKLLFHYYDKDFNNEADTPDNFQSRRPNTSFCFLDIRSPGLGDTAMYLCATSSGDSSYGYTFGSGTRLTVV.

This chain connects TRBV20-1 to TRBJ1-2, with unresolved D. Germline loops: CDR1 DFQATT, CDR2 SNEGSKA (reference sequence). Trimming stripped 0 bases from V and 8 bases from J, with 16 bases between. CDR3 length equals 14 residues. The CDR3 reads CSARDAQPLRGYTF. CDR3 DNA: TGCAGTGCTAGAGATGCACAGCCTCTCCGAGGCTACACCTTC.

This clonotype was found a few times. This chain uses TRBV7-2 with TRBJ2-7; 9 bases map to TRBD1. The DNA end is a closer match to TRBJ2-5, so the J assignment may be wrong. Germline assignment: CDR1 SGHTA and CDR2 FQGNSA. This CDR3 contains 18 residues. The DNA for the CDR3 is TGTGCCAGCAGCACAGTCCCGGGACAGGGATTAAGGGCAGAGACCCAGTACTTC. Encoded protein: CASSTVPGQGLRAETQYF.

The rearrangement uses TRBV27 and TRBJ2-1; D gene unclear. The CDR3 has 13 amino acids. Germline V CDR1 and CDR2: MNHEY, SMNVEV (reference sequence). The V gene lost 3 bases and the J gene lost 5 bases, with 8 bases spanning the gap. The CDR3 spells CASSFLVDNEQFF. DNA of the CDR3: TGTGCCAGCAGTTTCTTAGTGGACAATGAGCAGTTCTTC.

Only one count was recorded for this clonotype. The chain combines TRBV24-1 with TRBJ2-5; tentatively, D is TRBD1 (5 bases). CDR1 is KGHDR and CDR2 is SFDVKD in the germline V gene. The CDR3 sequence is 14 residues long. V lost 3 bases, J lost 0 bases, and 7 bases lay in between. For the CDR3, the DNA is TGTGCCACCAGTGATAGGGGAAACCAAGAGACCCAGTACTTC. This translates into CATSDRGNQETQYF.

The chain combines TRBV20-1 with TRBJ2-5, with 9 bases that match TRBD1. The end of the DNA aligns better with TRBJ2-7, so the J call may be wrong. Germline V gives CDR1 DFQATT, CDR2 SNEGSKA (reference sequence). The CDR3 has 13 residues. The CDR3 here is CSAPGDREFEQYF. CDR3 bases: TGCAGTGCTCCGGGGGACAGGGAATTCGAGCAGTACTTC.

The table lists this clonotype with a few counts. The chain carries TRBV7-6 and TRBJ2-3; 8 nucleotides align to TRBD2. The germline V gene encodes CDR1 SGHVS and CDR2 FNYEAQ. With V trimmed by 4 bases and J by 2 bases, 14 bases remained unmatched. The CDR3 has 18 residues. Here the CDR3 DNA reads TGTGCCAGCAGCTCCCCCCTACGGGGGGGAGGGGACACAGATACGCAGTATTTT. Translation: CASSSPLRGGGDTDTQYF. The full variable domain, in which reference TRBV7-6 and TRBJ2-3 provide the parts outside the CDR3, is GAGVSQSPRYKVTKRGQDVALRCDPISGHVSLYWYRQALGQGPEFLTYFNYEAQQDKSGLPNDRFSAERPEGSISTLTIQRTEQRDSAMYRCASSSPLRGGGDTDTQYFGPGTRLTVL.

V gene TRBV9 combines with J gene TRBJ2-5, with D tentatively TRBD1 (5 bases). This CDR3 region has 12 residues. The V gene's germline CDR1 is SGDLS and CDR2 YYNGEE. With 1 base removed from V and 11 bases from J, the gap between germline ends came to 12 bases. The CDR3 nucleotides read TGTGCCAGCAGCGTACATGGGGCAGAGCAGTACTTC. Its protein is CASSVHGAEQYF.

The gene calls are TRBV28 and TRBJ2-5, with TRBD2 identical over 11 bases. Per germline, CDR1 MDHEN and CDR2 SYDVKM. The CDR3 is 16 amino acids. With V trimmed by 4 bases and J by 5 bases, 9 bases remained unmatched. The CDR3 sequence is CASSSPTSGAAETQYF. The CDR3 DNA is TGTGCCAGCAGTTCCCCGACTAGCGGGGCGGCTGAGACCCAGTACTTC.

The chain combines TRBV20-1 with TRBJ1-6; 8 bases align to TRBD1. V shed 3 bases, J shed 9 bases, and the junction held 7 bases outside the gene matches. CDR1 and CDR2 from the germline V gene are DFQATT and SNEGSKA (reference sequence). CDR3 length: 14 amino acids. The CDR3 spells CSASLGQGSSPLHF. The DNA for the CDR3 is TGCAGTGCTAGTCTTGGACAGGGATCTTCACCCCTCCACTTT.

This chain links TRBV12-3 or TRBV12-4 with TRBJ2-1; TRBD2 matches 10 bases. CDR3 size: 15 residues. J lost 2 bases, V lost 5 bases, and 3 bases had no gene match. The CDR3 coding sequence is TGTGCCAGCAGTGCCGGGACTAGCGCCTACAATGAGCAGTTCTTC. Its protein is CASSAGTSAYNEQFF.

This clonotype was seen a few times. The chain is built from TRBV10-3 and TRBJ2-5, with TRBD2 matching 10 bases. Germline assignment: CDR1 ENHRY and CDR2 SYGVKD. Losses at the gene ends were 10 bases for V and 1 base for J; bases not matched to a gene: 6. This CDR3 contains 14 residues. The CDR3: CATMSSGGQETQYF. CDR3 nucleotides: TGTGCCACCATGTCTAGCGGGGGCCAAGAGACCCAGTACTTC.

This chain joins TRBV14 and TRBJ1-2, with 7 bases that match TRBD1. The germline V gene has CDR1 SGHDN and CDR2 FVKESK. V lost 4 bases, J lost 5 bases, and 7 bases stayed unmatched. CDR3 size: 14 residues. CDR3 bases: TGTGCCAGCAGCCCTTCGGACAGGATATATGGCTACACCTTC. Translating it yields CASSPSDRIYGYTF.

The V gene is TRBV20-1, the J gene TRBJ1-1; D perhaps matches TRBD1 (5 bases). Trimming stripped 3 bases from V and 5 bases from J, with 19 bases between. Germline loops: CDR1 DFQATT, CDR2 SNEGSKA (reference sequence). This CDR3 is 15 amino acids long. The DNA of the CDR3 is TGCAGTGCTAGGGGTGGTGGAGGGGTAGGGACTGAAGCTTTCTTT. Translation gives CSARGGGGVGTEAFF.

This clonotype was detected only once. The J gene is TRBJ2-3, the V gene TRBV11-2; D call uncertain. Looked up from germline, CDR1 is SGHAT and CDR2 is FQNNGV. V was shortened by 0 bases and J by 2 bases, with 15 bases between the two germline ends. The CDR3 covers 17 residues. CDR3 amino acids: CASSLDRSMRNTDTQYF. The CDR3 DNA reads as TGTGCCAGCAGCTTAGATCGTAGTATGAGGAACACAGATACGCAGTATTTT.

The chain employs TRBV28 and TRBJ1-1; D is unclear. In germline, CDR1 is MDHEN, CDR2 SYDVKM. CDR3 size: 11 residues. Trimming removed 3 bases at V and 9 bases at J, with 8 bases between. The CDR3 region is CASSFELKAFF. CDR3 DNA: TGTGCCAGCAGTTTTGAACTAAAAGCTTTCTTT.